This paragraph reports one T cell receptor (beta chain). Its antigen is currently unknown. Assay used: immunoSEQ multiplex PCR; TCRdb lists only in-frame clones, some missing. Of approximately 100,000 clones detected, roughly nine tenths appear once; the ten largest clones hold about 7.7%. These data originate in a study of identifying expanded T cells in peripheral blood. Study-wide findings and caveats: Over about two and four weeks, about 15 and 19 clones changed, versus 1.2 between replicates.

Germline CDR1 MGHDK, CDR2 SYGVNS. This CDR3 has 16 amino acids. Trimming took 4 bases from V and 1 from J; bases not matched to a gene: 4. This rearrangement joins TRBV25-1 to TRBJ2-1, with TRBD2 identical over 10 bases. Sequencing was performed on blood. The receptor comes from a person aged 18-69 years in good health. Written as DNA, the CDR3 is TGTGCCAGCAGTGGACTAGCGGGCCGTTCCTACAATGAGCAGTTCTTC. Amino acids: CASSGLAGRSYNEQFF. The full variable domain, with the rest looked up from reference TRBV25-1 and TRBJ2-1, is EADIYQTPRYLVIGTGKKITLECSQTMGHDKMYWYQQDPGMELHLIHYSYGVNSTEKGDLSSESTVSRIRTEHFPLTLESARPSHTSQYLCASSGLAGRSYNEQFFGPGTRLTVL.